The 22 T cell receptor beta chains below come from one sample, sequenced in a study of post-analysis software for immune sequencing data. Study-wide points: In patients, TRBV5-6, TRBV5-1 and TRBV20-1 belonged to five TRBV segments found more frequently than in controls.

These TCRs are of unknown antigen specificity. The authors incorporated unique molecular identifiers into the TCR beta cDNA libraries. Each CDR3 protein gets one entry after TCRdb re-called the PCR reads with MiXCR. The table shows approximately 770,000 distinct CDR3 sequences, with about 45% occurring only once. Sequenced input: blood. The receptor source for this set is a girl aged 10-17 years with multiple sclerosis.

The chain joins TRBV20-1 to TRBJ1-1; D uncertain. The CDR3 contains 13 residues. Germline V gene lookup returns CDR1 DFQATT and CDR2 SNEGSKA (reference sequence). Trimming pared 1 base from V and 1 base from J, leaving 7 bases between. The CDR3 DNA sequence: TGCAGTGCTAGAGGGCAGCAGAACACTGAAGCTTTCTTT. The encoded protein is CSARGQQNTEAFF.

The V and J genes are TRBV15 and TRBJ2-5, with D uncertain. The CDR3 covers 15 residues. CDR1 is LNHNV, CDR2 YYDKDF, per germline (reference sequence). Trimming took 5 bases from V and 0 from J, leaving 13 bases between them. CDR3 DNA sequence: TGTGCCACCAGCTCCCCGGTGGGGAACCAAGAGACCCAGTACTTC. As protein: CATSSPVGNQETQYF.

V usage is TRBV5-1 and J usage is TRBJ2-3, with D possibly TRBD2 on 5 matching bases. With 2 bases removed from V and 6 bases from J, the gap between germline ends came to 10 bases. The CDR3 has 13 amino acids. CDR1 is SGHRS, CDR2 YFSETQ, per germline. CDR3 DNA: TGCGCCAGCAGCTTCGCTGGGGAGGATACGCAGTATTTT. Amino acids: CASSFAGEDTQYF. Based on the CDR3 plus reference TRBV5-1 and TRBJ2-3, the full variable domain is KAGVTQTPRYLIKTRGQQVTLSCSPISGHRSVSWYQQTPGQGLQFLFEYFSETQRNKGNFPGRFSGRQFSNSRSEMNVSTLELGDSALYLCASSFAGEDTQYFGPGTRLTVL.

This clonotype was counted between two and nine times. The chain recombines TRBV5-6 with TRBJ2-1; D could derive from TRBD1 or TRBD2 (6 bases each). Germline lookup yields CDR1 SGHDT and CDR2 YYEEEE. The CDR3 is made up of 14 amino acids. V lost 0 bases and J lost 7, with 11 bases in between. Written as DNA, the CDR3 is TGTGCCAGCAGCTTGGTCCAGGGGAGGAATGAGCAGTTCTTC. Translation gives CASSLVQGRNEQFF.

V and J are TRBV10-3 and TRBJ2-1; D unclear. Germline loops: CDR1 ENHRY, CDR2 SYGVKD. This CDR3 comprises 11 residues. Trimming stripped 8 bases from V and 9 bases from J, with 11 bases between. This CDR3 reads CAIGSGGEQFF. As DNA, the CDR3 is TGTGCCATCGGGTCGGGCGGTGAGCAGTTCTTC.

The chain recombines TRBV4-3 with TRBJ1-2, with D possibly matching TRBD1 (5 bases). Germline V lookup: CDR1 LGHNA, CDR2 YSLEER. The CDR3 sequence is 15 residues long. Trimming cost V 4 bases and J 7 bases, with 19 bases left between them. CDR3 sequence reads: CASSPKTGAIVGYTF. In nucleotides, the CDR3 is TGCGCCAGCAGCCCCAAGACCGGGGCGATCGTTGGCTACACCTTC.

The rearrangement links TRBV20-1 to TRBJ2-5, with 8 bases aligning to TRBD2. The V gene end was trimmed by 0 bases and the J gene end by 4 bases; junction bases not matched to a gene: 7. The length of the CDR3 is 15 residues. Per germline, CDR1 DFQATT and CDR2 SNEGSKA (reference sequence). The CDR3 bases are TGCAGTGCTAGAGATCCTAGCGGGCCGATAGAGACCCAGTACTTC. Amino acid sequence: CSARDPSGPIETQYF.

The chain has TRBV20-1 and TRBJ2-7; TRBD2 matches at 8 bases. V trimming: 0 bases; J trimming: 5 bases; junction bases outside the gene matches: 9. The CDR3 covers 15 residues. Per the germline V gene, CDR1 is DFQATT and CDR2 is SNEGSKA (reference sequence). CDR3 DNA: TGCAGTGCTAGAGATTTTGGGACTAGTCTCCACGAGCAGTACTTC. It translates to CSARDFGTSLHEQYF.

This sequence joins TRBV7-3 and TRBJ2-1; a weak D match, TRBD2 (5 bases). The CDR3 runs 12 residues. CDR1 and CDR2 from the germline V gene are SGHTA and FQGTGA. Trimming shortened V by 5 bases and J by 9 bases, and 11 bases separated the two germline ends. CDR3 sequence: CASSPFGGEQFF. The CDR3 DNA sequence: TGTGCCAGCAGCCCCTTTGGAGGTGAGCAGTTCTTC.

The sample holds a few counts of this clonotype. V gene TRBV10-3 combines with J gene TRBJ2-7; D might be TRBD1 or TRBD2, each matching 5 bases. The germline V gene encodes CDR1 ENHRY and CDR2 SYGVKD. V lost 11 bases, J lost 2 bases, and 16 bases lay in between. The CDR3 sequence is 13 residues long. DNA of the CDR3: TGTGCCGTCTCCGGGGACGGTACCTACGAGCAGTACTTC. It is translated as CAVSGDGTYEQYF.

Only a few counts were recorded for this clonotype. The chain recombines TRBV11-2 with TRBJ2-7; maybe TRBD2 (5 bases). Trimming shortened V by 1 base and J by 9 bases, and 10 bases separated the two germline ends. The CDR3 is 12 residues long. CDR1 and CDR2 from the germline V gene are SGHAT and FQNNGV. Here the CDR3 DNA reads TGTGCCAGCAGCTTAGGAGGGCGGGCGCAGTACTTC. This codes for CASSLGGRAQYF.

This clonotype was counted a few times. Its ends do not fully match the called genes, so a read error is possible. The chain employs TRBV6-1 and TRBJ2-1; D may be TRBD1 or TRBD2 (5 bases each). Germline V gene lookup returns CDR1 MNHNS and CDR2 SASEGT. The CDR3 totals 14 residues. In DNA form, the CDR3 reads TGTACCAGCAGTGAAGAGGGACCGACCTTAGAGCAGTTCTTC. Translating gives CTSSEEGPTLEQFF.

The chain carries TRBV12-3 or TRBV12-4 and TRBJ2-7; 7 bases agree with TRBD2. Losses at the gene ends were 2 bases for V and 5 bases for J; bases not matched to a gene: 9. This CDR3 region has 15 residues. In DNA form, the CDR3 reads TGTGCCAGCAGTTTATTCGCGGGAGCCGGGGACGAGCAGTACTTC. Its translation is CASSLFAGAGDEQYF.

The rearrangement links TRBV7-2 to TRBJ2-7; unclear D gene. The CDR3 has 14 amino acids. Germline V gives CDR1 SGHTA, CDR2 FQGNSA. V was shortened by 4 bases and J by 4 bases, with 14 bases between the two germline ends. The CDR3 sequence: CASSSYSGQYEQYF. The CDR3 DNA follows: TGTGCCAGCAGCTCTTACTCCGGGCAATACGAGCAGTACTTC.

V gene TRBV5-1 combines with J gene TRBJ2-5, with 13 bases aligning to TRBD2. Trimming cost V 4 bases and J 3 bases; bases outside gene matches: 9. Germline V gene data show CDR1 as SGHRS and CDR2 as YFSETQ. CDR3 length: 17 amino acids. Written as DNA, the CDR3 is TGCGCCAGCAGCCGACGATCCGGGACTAGCGGGAAAGAGACCCAGTACTTC. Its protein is CASSRRSGTSGKETQYF.

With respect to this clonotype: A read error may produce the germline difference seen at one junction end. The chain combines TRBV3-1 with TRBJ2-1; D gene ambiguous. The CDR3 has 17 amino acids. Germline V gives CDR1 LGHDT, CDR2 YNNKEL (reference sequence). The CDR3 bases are TGTGTCAGCAGCCAAGACGGTTCGGGCCCTTTAGGAAATGAGCAGTTCTTC. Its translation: CVSSQDGSGPLGNEQFF.

The DNA of the CDR3 is TGTGCCAGCAGTTACCCTGCGAGGGACGTAGACTATGGCTACACCTTC. This encodes CASSYPARDVDYGYTF. The V gene is TRBV6-6, the J gene TRBJ1-2; tentative D call: TRBD1 (5 bases). V lost 2 bases, J lost 3 bases, and 16 bases lay in between. Germline V CDR1 and CDR2: MNHNY, SVGAGI (reference sequence). This CDR3 contains 16 residues.

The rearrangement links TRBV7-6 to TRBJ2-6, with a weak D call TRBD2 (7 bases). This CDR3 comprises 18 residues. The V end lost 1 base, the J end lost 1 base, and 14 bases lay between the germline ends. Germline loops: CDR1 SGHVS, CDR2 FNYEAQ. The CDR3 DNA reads TGTGCCAGCAGCTTAGTCACGGGGGGCGCGTCTGGGGCCAACGTCCTGACTTTC. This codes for CASSLVTGGASGANVLTF.

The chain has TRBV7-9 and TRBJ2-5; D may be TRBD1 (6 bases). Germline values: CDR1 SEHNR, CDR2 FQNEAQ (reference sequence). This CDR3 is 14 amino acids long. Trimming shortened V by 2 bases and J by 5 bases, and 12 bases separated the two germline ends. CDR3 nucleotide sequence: TGTGCCAGCAGCTTATCGGCCAGGGGTGAGACCCAGTACTTC. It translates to CASSLSARGETQYF.

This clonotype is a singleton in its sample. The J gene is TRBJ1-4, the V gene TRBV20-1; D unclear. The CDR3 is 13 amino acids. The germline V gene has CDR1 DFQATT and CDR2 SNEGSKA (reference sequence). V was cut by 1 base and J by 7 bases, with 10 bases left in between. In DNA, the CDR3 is TGCAGTGCTAGAGTCCGCGCGAGTGAAAAACTGTTTTTT. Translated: CSARVRASEKLFF.

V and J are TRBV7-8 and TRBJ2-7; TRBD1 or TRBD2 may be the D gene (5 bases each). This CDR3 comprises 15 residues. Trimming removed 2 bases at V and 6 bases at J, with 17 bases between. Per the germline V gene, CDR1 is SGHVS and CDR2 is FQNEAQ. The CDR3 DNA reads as TGTGCCAGCAGCTTAATGTTGGGGGTCAGTCGCGAGCAGTACTTC. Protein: CASSLMLGVSREQYF.

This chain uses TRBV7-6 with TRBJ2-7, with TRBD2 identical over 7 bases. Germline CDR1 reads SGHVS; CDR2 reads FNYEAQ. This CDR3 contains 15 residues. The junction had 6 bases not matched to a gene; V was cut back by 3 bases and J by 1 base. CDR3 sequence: CASSFRASGSYEQYF. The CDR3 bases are TGTGCCAGCAGCTTTCGGGCTAGCGGATCCTACGAGCAGTACTTC. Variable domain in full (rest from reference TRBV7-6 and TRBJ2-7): GAGVSQSPRYKVTKRGQDVALRCDPISGHVSLYWYRQALGQGPEFLTYFNYEAQQDKSGLPNDRFSAERPEGSISTLTIQRTEQRDSAMYRCASSFRASGSYEQYFGPGTRLTVT.